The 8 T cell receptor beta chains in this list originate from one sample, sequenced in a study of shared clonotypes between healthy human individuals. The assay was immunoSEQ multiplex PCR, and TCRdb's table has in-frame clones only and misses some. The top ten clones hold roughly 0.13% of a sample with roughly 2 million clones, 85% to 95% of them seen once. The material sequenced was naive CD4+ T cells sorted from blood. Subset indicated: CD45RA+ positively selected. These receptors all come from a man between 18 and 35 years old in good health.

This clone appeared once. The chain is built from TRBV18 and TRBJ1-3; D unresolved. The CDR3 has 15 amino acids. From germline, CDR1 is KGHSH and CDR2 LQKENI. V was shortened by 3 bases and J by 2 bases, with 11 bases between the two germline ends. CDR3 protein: CASSPDGWAGNTIYF. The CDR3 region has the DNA TGTGCCAGCTCACCGGACGGGTGGGCTGGAAACACCATATATTTT.

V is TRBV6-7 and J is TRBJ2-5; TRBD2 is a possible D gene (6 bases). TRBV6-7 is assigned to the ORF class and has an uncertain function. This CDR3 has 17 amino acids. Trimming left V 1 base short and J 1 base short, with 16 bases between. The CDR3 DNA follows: TGTGCCAGCAGTTACTGGGACTCACACAAACCCCAAGAGACCCAGTACTTC. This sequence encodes CASSYWDSHKPQETQYF.

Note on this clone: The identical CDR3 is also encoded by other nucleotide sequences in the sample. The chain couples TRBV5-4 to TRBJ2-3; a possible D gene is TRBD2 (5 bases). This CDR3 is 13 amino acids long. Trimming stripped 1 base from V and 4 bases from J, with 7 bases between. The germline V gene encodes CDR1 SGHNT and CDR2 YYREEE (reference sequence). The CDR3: CASSLRGSDTQYF. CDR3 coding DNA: TGTGCCAGCAGCTTGCGCGGGTCAGATACGCAGTATTTT.

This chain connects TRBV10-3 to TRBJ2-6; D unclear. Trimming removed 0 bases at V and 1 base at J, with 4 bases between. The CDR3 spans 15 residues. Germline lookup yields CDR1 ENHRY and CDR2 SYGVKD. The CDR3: CAISESASGANVLTF. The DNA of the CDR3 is TGTGCCATCAGTGAGTCCGCGTCTGGGGCCAACGTCCTGACTTTC.

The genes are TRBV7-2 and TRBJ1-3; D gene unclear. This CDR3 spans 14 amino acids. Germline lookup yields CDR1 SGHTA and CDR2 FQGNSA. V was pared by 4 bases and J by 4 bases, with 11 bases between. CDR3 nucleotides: TGTGCCAGCAGCTACGGTAGCCTGGGAAACACCATATATTTT. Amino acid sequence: CASSYGSLGNTIYF.

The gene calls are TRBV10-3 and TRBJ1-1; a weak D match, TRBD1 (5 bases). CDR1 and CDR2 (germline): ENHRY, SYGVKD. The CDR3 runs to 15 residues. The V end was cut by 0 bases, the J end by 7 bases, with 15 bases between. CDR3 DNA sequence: TGTGCCATCAGTGAGTCGAGTACAGGAGGCGGTGAAGCTTTCTTT. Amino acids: CAISESSTGGGEAFF.

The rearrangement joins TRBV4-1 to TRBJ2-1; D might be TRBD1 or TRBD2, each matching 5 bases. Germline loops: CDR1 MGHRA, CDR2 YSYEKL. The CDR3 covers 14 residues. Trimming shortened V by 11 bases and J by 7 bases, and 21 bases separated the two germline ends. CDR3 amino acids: CAVVLGESRNEQFF. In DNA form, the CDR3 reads TGCGCCGTAGTCCTGGGGGAGAGTAGGAATGAGCAGTTCTTC.

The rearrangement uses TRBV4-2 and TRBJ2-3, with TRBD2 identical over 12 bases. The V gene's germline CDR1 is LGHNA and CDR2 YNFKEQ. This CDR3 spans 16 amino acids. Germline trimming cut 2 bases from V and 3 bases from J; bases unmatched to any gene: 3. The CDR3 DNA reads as TGTGCCAGCAGCCAACTAGCGGGGGGGCTAACAGATACGCAGTATTTT. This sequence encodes CASSQLAGGLTDTQYF.